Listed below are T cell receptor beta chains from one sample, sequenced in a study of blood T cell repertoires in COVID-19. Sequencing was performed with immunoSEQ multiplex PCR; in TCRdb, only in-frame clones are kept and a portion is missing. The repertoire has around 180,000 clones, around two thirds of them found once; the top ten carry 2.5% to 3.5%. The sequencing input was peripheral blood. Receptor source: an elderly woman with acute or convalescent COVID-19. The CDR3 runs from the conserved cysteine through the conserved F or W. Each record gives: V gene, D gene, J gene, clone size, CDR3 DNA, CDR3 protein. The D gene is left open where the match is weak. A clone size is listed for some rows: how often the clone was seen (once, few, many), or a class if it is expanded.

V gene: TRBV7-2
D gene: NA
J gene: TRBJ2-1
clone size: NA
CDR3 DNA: TGTGCCAGCAACCGCCGGGAGAACAACAATGAGCAGTTCTTC
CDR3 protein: CASNRRENNNEQFF

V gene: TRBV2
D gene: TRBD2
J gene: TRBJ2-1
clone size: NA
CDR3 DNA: TGTGCCAGCAGTGGGCTAGCGGGAACGAATGAGCAGTTCTTC
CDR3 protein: CASSGLAGTNEQFF

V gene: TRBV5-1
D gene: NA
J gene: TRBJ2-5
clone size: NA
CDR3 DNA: TGCGCCAGCAGCTTGGATCCGTACCAAGAGACCCAGTACTTC
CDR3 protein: CASSLDPYQETQYF

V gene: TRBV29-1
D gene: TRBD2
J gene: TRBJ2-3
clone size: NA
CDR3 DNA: TGCAGCCACGGTGCTAGCGGGGCTCGAGATACGCAGTATTTT
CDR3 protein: CSHGASGARDTQYF

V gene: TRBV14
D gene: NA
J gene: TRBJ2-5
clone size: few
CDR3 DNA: TGTGCCAGCAGCCCTTTTTCGGAGACCCAGTACTTC
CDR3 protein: CASSPFSETQYF

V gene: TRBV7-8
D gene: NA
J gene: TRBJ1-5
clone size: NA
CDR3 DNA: TGTGCCAGCAGCCTGGCCGGGATCATCCATTTT
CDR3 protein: CASSLAGIIHF

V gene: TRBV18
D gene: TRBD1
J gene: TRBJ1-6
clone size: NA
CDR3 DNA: TGTGCCAGCTCACCTAGAGGACAGGGTGACAATTCACCCCTCCACTTT
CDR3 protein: CASSPRGQGDNSPLHF

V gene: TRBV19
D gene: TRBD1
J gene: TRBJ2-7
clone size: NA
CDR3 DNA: TGTGCCAGTAGCGACAGGGGGCACGAGCAGTACTTC
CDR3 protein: CASSDRGHEQYF

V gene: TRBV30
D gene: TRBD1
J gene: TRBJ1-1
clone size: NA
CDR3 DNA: TGTGCCTGGACGAAGGGACAGGGAGGGACTGAAGCTTTCTTT
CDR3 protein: CAWTKGQGGTEAFF

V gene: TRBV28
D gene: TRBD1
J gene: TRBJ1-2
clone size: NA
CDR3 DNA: TGTGCCAGCACTCAGGGGGGATATGGCTACACCTTC
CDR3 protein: CASTQGGYGYTF

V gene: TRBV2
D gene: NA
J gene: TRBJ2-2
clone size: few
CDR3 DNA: TGTGCCAGCCGTCTAGCGCCGGTAAACACCGGGGAGCTGTTTTTT
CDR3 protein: CASRLAPVNTGELFF

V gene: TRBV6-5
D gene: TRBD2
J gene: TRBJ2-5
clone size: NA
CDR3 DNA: TGTGCCAGCAGTTACGGGTTTAGCGGGAGTGCAGAGACCCAGTACTTC
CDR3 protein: CASSYGFSGSAETQYF

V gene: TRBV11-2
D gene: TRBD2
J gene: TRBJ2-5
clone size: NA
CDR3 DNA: TGTGCCAGCAGCTTTGTAACTAGCGGGAGCGGGGAGACCCAGTACTTC
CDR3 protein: CASSFVTSGSGETQYF

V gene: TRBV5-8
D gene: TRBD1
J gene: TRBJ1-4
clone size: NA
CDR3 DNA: TGTGCCAGCAGCTGGGGACAGGGAGGAGAAAAACTGTTTTTT
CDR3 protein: CASSWGQGGEKLFF

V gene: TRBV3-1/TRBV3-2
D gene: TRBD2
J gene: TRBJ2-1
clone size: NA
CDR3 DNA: TGTGCCAGCGAAGAGCGGGATGGGGGGGGTGAGCAGTTCTTC
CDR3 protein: CASEERDGGGEQFF

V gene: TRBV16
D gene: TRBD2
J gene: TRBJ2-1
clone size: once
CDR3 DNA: TGTGCCAGCAGCCAAGGGACTAGCTCAGGGCAGTTCTTC
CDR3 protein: CASSQGTSSGQFF

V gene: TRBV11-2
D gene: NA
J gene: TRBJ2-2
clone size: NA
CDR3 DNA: TGTGCCAGCAGCCCGTATCAGGGGCCCGGGGAGCTGTTTTTT
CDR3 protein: CASSPYQGPGELFF

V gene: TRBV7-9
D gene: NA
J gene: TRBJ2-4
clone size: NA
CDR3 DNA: TGTGCCAGCAGCTCAGGAACCGCCAAAAACATTCAGTACTTC
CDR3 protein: CASSSGTAKNIQYF

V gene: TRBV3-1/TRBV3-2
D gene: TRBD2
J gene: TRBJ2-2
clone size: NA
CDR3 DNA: TGTGCCAGCAGCCAAGACGTCCGGGGGAGGGGTCCCCCCGGGGAGCTGTTTTTT
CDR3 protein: CASSQDVRGRGPPGELFF

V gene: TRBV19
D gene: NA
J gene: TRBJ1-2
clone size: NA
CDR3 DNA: TGTGCCAGTACCCTAGGGACACCGTCTAACTATGGCTACACCTTC
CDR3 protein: CASTLGTPSNYGYTF

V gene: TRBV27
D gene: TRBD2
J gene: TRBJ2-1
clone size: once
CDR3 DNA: TGTGCCAGCAGTTCCCGACTAGCGGGAGCTGCTGAGCAGTTCTTC
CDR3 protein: CASSSRLAGAAEQFF

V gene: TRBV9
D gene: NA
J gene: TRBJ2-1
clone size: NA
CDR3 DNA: TGTGCCAGCAGCGCCCGGGATGAGCAGTTCTTC
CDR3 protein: CASSARDEQFF